The entry below describes one T cell receptor beta chain. Its antigen remains unknown. The data belong to a study of graft-versus-host responses after intestinal transplantation. Study-level information: Isolated intestinal, liver-intestinal, or multivisceral transplants had been given to the recipients. Notes on the study in general: GvH clones surfaced in recipient marrow, some emerging earlier in ileum or blood. High graft-versus-host to host-versus-graft clonal ratios were seen in allografts of patients with graft-donor T cell macrochimerism.

This table comes from immunoSEQ multiplex PCR, and its TCRdb copy is limited to in-frame clones, with some not included. The sample lists more than 13,000 clones; 70% were seen once. The V gene end was trimmed by 5 bases and the J gene end by 9 bases; junction bases not matched to a gene: 8. The germline V gene has CDR1 SEHNR and CDR2 FQNEAQ (reference sequence). This CDR3 region has 16 residues. To release intraepithelial and lamina propria lymphocytes, the graft tissue was processed. This chain uses TRBV7-9 with TRBJ1-6, with 12 bases matching TRBD1. The specimen comprised ileum tissue, sampled around 700 days after intestinal transplantation. The clonotype was recovered from a human patient who received an intestinal transplant, so some T cells may come from the graft donor. The CDR3 is CASSPGTGGWGSPLHF. Written as DNA, the CDR3 is TGTGCCAGCAGCCCCGGGACAGGGGGCTGGGGTTCACCCCTCCACTTT.